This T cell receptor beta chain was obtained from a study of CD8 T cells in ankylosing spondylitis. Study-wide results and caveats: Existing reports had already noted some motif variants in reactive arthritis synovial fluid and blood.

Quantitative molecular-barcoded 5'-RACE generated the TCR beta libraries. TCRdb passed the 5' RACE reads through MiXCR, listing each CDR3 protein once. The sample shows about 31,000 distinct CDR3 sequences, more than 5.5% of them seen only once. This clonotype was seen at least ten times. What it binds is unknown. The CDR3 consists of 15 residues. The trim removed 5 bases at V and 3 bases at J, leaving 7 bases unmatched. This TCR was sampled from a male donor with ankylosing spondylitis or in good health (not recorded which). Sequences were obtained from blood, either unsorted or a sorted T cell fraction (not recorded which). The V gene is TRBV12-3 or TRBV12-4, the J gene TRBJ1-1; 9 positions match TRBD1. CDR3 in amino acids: CASSRIQGADTEAFF. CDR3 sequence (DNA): TGTGCCAGCAGTCGGATACAGGGGGCGGACACTGAAGCTTTCTTT.